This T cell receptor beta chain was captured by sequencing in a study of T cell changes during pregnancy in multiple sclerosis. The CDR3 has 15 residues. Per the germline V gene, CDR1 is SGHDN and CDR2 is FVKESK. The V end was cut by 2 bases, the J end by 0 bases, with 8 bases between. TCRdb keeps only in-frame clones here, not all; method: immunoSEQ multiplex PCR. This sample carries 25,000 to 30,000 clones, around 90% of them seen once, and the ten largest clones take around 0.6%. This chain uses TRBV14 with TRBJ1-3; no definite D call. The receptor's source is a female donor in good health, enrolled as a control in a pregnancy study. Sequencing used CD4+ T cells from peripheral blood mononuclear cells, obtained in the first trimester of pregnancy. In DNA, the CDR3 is TGTGCCAGCAGCCAACTAGGCCTCTCTGGAAACACCATATATTTT. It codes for CASSQLGLSGNTIYF.